These 14 T cell receptor beta chains originate from one sample sequenced in a study of blood T cell repertoires in COVID-19. Sequenced by immunoSEQ multiplex PCR; TCRdb stores in-frame clones only, minus some. Of a few hundred thousand clones detected, about 85% appear once; the ten largest clones hold around 3.4%. Sample: peripheral blood. The source is a woman in her late teens or twenties with acute or convalescent COVID-19.

The chain employs TRBV28 and TRBJ1-2, with TRBD1 matching 7 bases. The length of the CDR3 is 15 residues. The junction had 8 bases not matched to a gene; V was cut back by 3 bases and J by 4 bases. CDR1 and CDR2 (germline): MDHEN, SYDVKM. CDR3 sequence (DNA): TGTGCCAGCAGTTTCCCCCGGGACAGATTCTATGGCTACACCTTC. This translates into CASSFPRDRFYGYTF.

The chain has TRBV5-6 and TRBJ2-7, with a tentative D call TRBD1 (6 bases). CDR1 is SGHDT, CDR2 YYEEEE, per germline. CDR3 length equals 14 residues. V was pared by 4 bases and J by 2 bases, with 13 bases between. CDR3 sequence reads: CASSAAGATYEQYF. The CDR3 region has the DNA TGTGCCAGCAGCGCGGCAGGGGCTACCTACGAGCAGTACTTC.

J is TRBJ2-1 and V is TRBV4-1, with 8 bases that match TRBD2. Germline CDR1 MGHRA, CDR2 YSYEKL. After removal of 0 bases from V and 0 bases from J, the junction contained 7 bases not matched to a gene. CDR3 size: 18 residues. CDR3 residues: CASSQDGGRPSSYNEQFF. CDR3 in DNA: TGCGCCAGCAGCCAAGATGGCGGGAGGCCCAGCTCCTACAATGAGCAGTTCTTC.

The chain recombines TRBV18 with TRBJ2-2; 10 bases agree with TRBD1. This CDR3 is built from 15 residues. Trimming at V came to 3 bases and at J to 5 bases, leaving 3 bases not matched to a gene. Germline-derived CDR1 and CDR2 are KGHSH and LQKENI. CDR3 amino acids: CASSPGTGATGELFF. The CDR3 DNA reads TGTGCCAGCTCACCGGGGACAGGGGCTACCGGGGAGCTGTTTTTT. Variable domain in full (rest from reference TRBV18 and TRBJ2-2): NAGVMQNPRHLVRRRGQEARLRCSPMKGHSHVYWYRQLPEEGLKFMVYLQKENIIDESGMPKERFSAEFPKEGPSILRIQQVVRGDSAAYFCASSPGTGATGELFFGEGSRLTVL.

This clone was found once. This chain uses TRBV30 with TRBJ2-1, with 9 bases lining up with TRBD2. The junction had 8 bases not matched to a gene; V was cut back by 0 bases and J by 11 bases. This CDR3 region has 14 residues. The germline V gene encodes CDR1 GTSNPN and CDR2 SVGIG (reference sequence). CDR3 sequence reads: CAWSVKGGGAKQFF. The CDR3 DNA follows: TGTGCCTGGAGTGTGAAAGGCGGGGGGGCAAAGCAGTTCTTC.

This clone was detected once. The J gene is TRBJ2-5, the V gene TRBV9, with 9 bases aligning to TRBD1. V was pared by 3 bases and J by 4 bases, with 4 bases of the junction left unmatched. Germline CDR1 SGDLS, CDR2 YYNGEE. The CDR3 has 14 amino acids. The CDR3 nucleotides are TGTGCCAGCAGCGCCGGGACAGGGACAGAGACCCAGTACTTC. It codes for CASSAGTGTETQYF. Combining the CDR3 with reference TRBV9 and TRBJ2-5 gives the whole variable domain DSGVTQTPKHLITATGQRVTLRCSPRSGDLSVYWYQQSLDQGLQFLIQYYNGEERAKGNILERFSAQQFPDLHSELNLSSLELGDSALYFCASSAGTGTETQYFGPGTRLLVL.

The chain employs TRBV3-1 (or the pseudogene TRBV3-2) and TRBJ1-1; D remains ambiguous. The germline gives CDR1 LGHDT, CDR2 YNNKEL (reference sequence). This CDR3 comprises 13 residues. The V and J ends lost 4 bases and 6 bases respectively, with 12 bases between them. As DNA, the CDR3 is TGTGCCAGCAGCCCCGGGTATGACGCTGAAGCTTTCTTT. It encodes CASSPGYDAEAFF.

This rearrangement joins TRBV19 to TRBJ2-3; 10 bases match TRBD2. V gave up 5 bases and J gave up 0 bases; unmatched junction bases: 8. The CDR3 consists of 17 residues. The germline CDR1 and CDR2 sequences are LNHDA and SQIVND (reference sequence). CDR3 DNA sequence: TGTGCCAGTAGTGCATCTAGCGGGAGCCACAGCACAGATACGCAGTATTTT. Translation gives CASSASSGSHSTDTQYF.

This clone was seen only once. The sample contains more than one DNA sequence encoding this CDR3. This chain uses TRBV28 with TRBJ1-3; perhaps TRBD1 as D (6 bases). Germline V lookup: CDR1 MDHEN, CDR2 SYDVKM. V lost 5 bases to trimming and J lost 0 bases, with 8 bases between them. The CDR3 has 14 amino acids. This CDR3 reads CASSRDNSGNTIYF. DNA for the CDR3: TGTGCCAGCAGTCGGGACAACTCTGGAAACACCATATATTTT.

This clone was picked up a small number of times. The J gene is TRBJ2-7, the V gene TRBV28; D gene unclear. Germline V CDR1 and CDR2: MDHEN, SYDVKM. V was shortened by 3 bases and J by 4 bases, with 4 bases between the two germline ends. The CDR3 is made up of 11 amino acids. For the CDR3, the DNA is TGTGCCAGCAGTTTCCGGTACGAGCAGTACTTC. This gives the protein CASSFRYEQYF.

This clone occurred once. V gene TRBV7-8 combines with J gene TRBJ2-7; D gene ambiguous. Germline CDR1 is SGHVS and CDR2 is FQNEAQ. The V end was cut by 1 base, the J end by 0 bases, with 13 bases between. The CDR3 is made up of 16 amino acids. This CDR3 reads CASSLVAPLDSYEQYF. In DNA, the CDR3 is TGTGCCAGCAGCTTAGTGGCTCCCCTAGACTCCTACGAGCAGTACTTC.

The rearrangement joins TRBV16 to TRBJ2-1, with D tentatively TRBD1 (5 bases). V was cut by 2 bases and J by 8 bases, with 10 bases left in between. In germline, CDR1 is KGHSY, CDR2 FQNENV. The CDR3 spans 13 residues. CDR3 residues: CASSQRGRDEQFF. The CDR3 region has the DNA TGTGCCAGCAGCCAAAGGGGTAGGGATGAGCAGTTCTTC.

The V call is TRBV2, the J call TRBJ1-2; no clear D. V was trimmed by 7 bases and J by 4 bases, leaving 16 bases between them. Germline lookup yields CDR1 SNHLY and CDR2 FYNNEI. This CDR3 is built from 14 residues. The CDR3: CASTVATTTYGYTF. Written as DNA, the CDR3 is TGTGCCAGCACGGTAGCAACAACTACCTATGGCTACACCTTC.

The rearrangement uses TRBV15 and TRBJ2-1; perhaps TRBD1 as D (5 bases). CDR1 and CDR2 (germline): LNHNV, YYDKDF (reference sequence). The CDR3 has 15 residues. Deletions cut 8 bases from V and 2 bases from J, with 16 bases between. DNA for the CDR3: TGTGCCACCGGGGTAGAATTACAGGCCTACAATGAGCAGTTCTTC. This sequence encodes CATGVELQAYNEQFF.